This is a list of T cell receptor beta chains from one sample in a study of blood T cell repertoires in COVID-19. The protocol was immunoSEQ multiplex PCR, while the TCRdb copy is restricted to in-frame clones and leaves out a portion. This table has about 340,000 clones, around nine tenths appearing once. The sample taken for sequencing was peripheral blood. Receptors originate from a woman aged 70-85 years with COVID-19, enrolled during active disease. The CDR3 runs from the conserved cysteine through the conserved F or W. D genes are given only for firm matches. The size entry is marked missing in some rows and otherwise reads once, few, many or a size class.

>TRBJ2-7|TRBV4-3|-|16|-
TGCGCCAGCAGCCAAGAGGAGGGCCAGGGCAGCTACGAGCAGTACTTC
CASSQEEGQGSYEQYF
>TRBJ2-1|TRBV28|TRBD1|16|-
TGTGCCAGCAGTTTAAGCAGGGGGAGCTCCTACAATGAGCAGTTCTTC
CASSLSRGSSYNEQFF
>TRBJ1-5|TRBV5-1|TRBD1|16|-
TGCGCCAGCAGCTTGACTGGACAGGGCGAAAATCAGCCCCAGCATTTT
CASSLTGQGENQPQHF
>TRBJ1-1|TRBV18|-|15|-
TGTGCCAGCTCCCTATTGGGCACAGCCGACACTGAAGCTTTCTTT
CASSLLGTADTEAFF
>TRBJ1-5|TRBV12-3/TRBV12-4|TRBD1|11|-
TGTGCCAGCAGCCTGACAGGGACCCAGCATTTT
CASSLTGTQHF
>TRBJ2-7|TRBV3-1/TRBV3-2|-|13|-
TGTGCCAGCAGCCAAGAGGCCACCCACGAGCAGTACTTC
CASSQEATHEQYF
>TRBJ1-3|TRBV19|-|14|-
TGTGCCAGTAGTGCGGGAGGATCTGGAAACACCATATATTTT
CASSAGGSGNTIYF
>TRBJ1-5|TRBV5-6|TRBD1|14|-
TGTGCCAGCAGCTCAGTACAGGGGGACCAGCCCCAGCATTTT
CASSSVQGDQPQHF
>TRBJ1-2|TRBV5-4|TRBD1|16|-
TGTGCCAGCAGCGATACAAACAGGGGTTGGGACTATGGCTACACCTTC
CASSDTNRGWDYGYTF
>TRBJ1-5|TRBV6-5|TRBD1|14|-
TGTGCCAGCACCTTCGGGACAGCTAATCAGCCCCAGCATTTT
CASTFGTANQPQHF
>TRBJ2-1|TRBV7-9|-|14|-
TGTGCCAGCAGCCCAGGCGGGGCCGGGGATGAGCAGTTCTTC
CASSPGGAGDEQFF
>TRBJ2-3|TRBV30|TRBD2|18|-
TGTGCCTGGAACACACCCGGGACTAGCGGGAGAGGCACAGATACGCAGTATTTT
CAWNTPGTSGRGTDTQYF
>TRBJ1-2|TRBV6-2/TRBV6-3|TRBD1|16|-
TGTGCCAGCAGTTACACCGGGACAGGGGGCATCTATGGCTACACCTTC
CASSYTGTGGIYGYTF
>TRBJ1-2|TRBV4-1|-|15|-
TGCGCCAGCAGCCAAGGACAGGCACCTAACTATGGCTACACCTTC
CASSQGQAPNYGYTF
>TRBJ1-1|TRBV18|TRBD1|19|once
TGTGCCAGCTCACCAGTAGGGACAGGGGTTCCTAATATGAACACTGAAGCTTTCTTT
CASSPVGTGVPNMNTEAFF
>TRBJ2-1|TRBV7-2|TRBD2|14|-
TGTGCCAGCAGCCCCGGGGGGGCATGGAATGAGCAGTTCTTC
CASSPGGAWNEQFF
>TRBJ1-6|TRBV6-5|-|16|once
TGTGCCAGCAGTTACTATGGGACAACCTCTAATTCACCCCTCCACTTT
CASSYYGTTSNSPLHF
>TRBJ1-6|TRBV27|-|12|once
TGTGCCAGCAGTTTGACAAATTCACCCCTCCACTTT
CASSLTNSPLHF
>TRBJ1-1|TRBV4-1|TRBD1|16|-
TGCGCCAGCAGTATGAGAGGGACAGAGAGGGCCACTGAAGCTTTCTTT
CASSMRGTERATEAFF
>TRBJ1-5|TRBV29-1|-|13|-
TGCAGCGTTGACTCAGGGCCCAATCAGCCCCAGCATTTT
CSVDSGPNQPQHF
>TRBJ1-1|TRBV9|-|15|-
TGTGCCAGCAGCCCATTTCCCGGGATGAACACTGAAGCTTTCTTT
CASSPFPGMNTEAFF
>TRBJ2-7|TRBV6-5|TRBD2|13|-
TGTGCCAGCAGGGGGGGGATAGGTTACGAGCAGTACTTC
CASRGGIGYEQYF
>TRBJ1-5|TRBV6-2/TRBV6-3|TRBD1|16|-
TGTGCCAGCAGCGCCCCCGGGACAGGGCCTAATCAGCCCCAGCATTTT
CASSAPGTGPNQPQHF
>TRBJ2-2|TRBV4-1|TRBD2|16|-
TGCGCCAGCAGCCCTTTGGGACTAGCGGGGACCGGGGAGCTGTTTTTT
CASSPLGLAGTGELFF
>TRBJ1-6|TRBV3-1/TRBV3-2|TRBD1|14|-
TGTGCCAGCAGTTACCGGGACAGGGCTTCACCCCTCCACTTT
CASSYRDRASPLHF
>TRBJ2-1|TRBV10-3|-|13|-
TGTGCCATCAGTGATCCGGCGGGGAATGAGCAGTTCTTC
CAISDPAGNEQFF
>TRBJ1-1|TRBV5-6|TRBD1|18|-
TGTGCCAGCAGCTTGAGTAAAGCCGGACAGGGTTCAAACACTGAAGCTTTCTTT
CASSLSKAGQGSNTEAFF
>TRBJ2-3|TRBV5-1|-|13|few
TGCGCCAGCAGCTTGGATTTCAGAGATACGCAGTATTTT
CASSLDFRDTQYF
>TRBJ2-5|TRBV7-9|-|14|-
TGTGCCAGCAGCTTAGCCGGGGGGCCAGGGACCCAGTACTTC
CASSLAGGPGTQYF
>TRBJ1-4|TRBV7-9|TRBD1|17|once
TGTGCCAGCAGGCAGGGACAGGGGGAAGTGGGTAATGAAAAACTGTTTTTT
CASRQGQGEVGNEKLFF
>TRBJ2-3|TRBV5-1|TRBD2|17|-
TGCGCCAGCAGCTTCGGACTAGCGGGGGGTAGCACAGATACGCAGTATTTT
CASSFGLAGGSTDTQYF
>TRBJ2-7|TRBV7-2|TRBD1|15|-
TGTGCCAGCAGCTTAGTCCCACAGGGGTCCTACGAGCAGTACTTC
CASSLVPQGSYEQYF
>TRBJ2-7|TRBV7-2|-|13|-
TGTGCCAGCAGACTTCTTACGATCGACGAGCAGTACTTC
CASRLLTIDEQYF
>TRBJ1-1|TRBV12-5|-|16|-
TGTGCTAGTGTTGAGAGGGGGATGTTGGCGAACACTGAAGCTTTCTTT
CASVERGMLANTEAFF
>TRBJ1-6|TRBV12-5|-|13|-
TGTGCTAGTGGTTTGCCCCCTAGTTCACCCCTCCACTTT
CASGLPPSSPLHF
>TRBJ2-2|TRBV5-1|-|13|-
TGCGCCAGCGAAGAAGGGCGGGGCGGGGAGCTGTTTTTT
CASEEGRGGELFF
>TRBJ2-1|TRBV4-3|-|13|-
TGCGCCAGCAGTCTTGGACTGTACAATGAGCAGTTCTTC
CASSLGLYNEQFF
>TRBJ2-1|TRBV9|-|13|-
TGTGCCAGCAGCACAGACCACTACAATGAGCAGTTCTTC
CASSTDHYNEQFF
>TRBJ1-1|TRBV29-1|-|13|-
TGCAGCGTTGTGGAAGGGGCGAAGACTGAAGCTTTCTTT
CSVVEGAKTEAFF
>TRBJ1-1|TRBV30|TRBD1|13|-
TGTGCCTGGAAACAGGGGGCGAGCACTGAAGCTTTCTTT
CAWKQGASTEAFF
>TRBJ1-1|TRBV7-2|TRBD1|16|-
TGTGCCAGCAGCTTAAGTCCCAGGGGGCGCGGGACTGAAGCTTTCTTT
CASSLSPRGRGTEAFF
>TRBJ2-3|TRBV10-3|TRBD1|15|-
TGTGCCATCAGTGAGCGGGACAGGCAACCAGATACGCAGTATTTT
CAISERDRQPDTQYF
>TRBJ2-1|TRBV9|TRBD2|16|-
TGTGCCAGCAGCGTAGGAAATAGCGGGGGGGCCATTGAGCAGTTCTTC
CASSVGNSGGAIEQFF
>TRBJ1-1|TRBV2|-|15|-
TGTGCCAGCAGTGAATACGGGGGAGAGAACACTGAAGCTTTCTTT
CASSEYGGENTEAFF
>TRBJ1-1|TRBV9|TRBD1|15|-
TGTGCCAGCAGCGTCCAAGGGGGCGCGGGTACTGAAGCTTTCTTT
CASSVQGGAGTEAFF
>TRBJ1-2|TRBV12-3/TRBV12-4|TRBD1|13|few
TGTGCCAGCAGTTCCCGACAGGGTCATGGCTACACCTTC
CASSSRQGHGYTF